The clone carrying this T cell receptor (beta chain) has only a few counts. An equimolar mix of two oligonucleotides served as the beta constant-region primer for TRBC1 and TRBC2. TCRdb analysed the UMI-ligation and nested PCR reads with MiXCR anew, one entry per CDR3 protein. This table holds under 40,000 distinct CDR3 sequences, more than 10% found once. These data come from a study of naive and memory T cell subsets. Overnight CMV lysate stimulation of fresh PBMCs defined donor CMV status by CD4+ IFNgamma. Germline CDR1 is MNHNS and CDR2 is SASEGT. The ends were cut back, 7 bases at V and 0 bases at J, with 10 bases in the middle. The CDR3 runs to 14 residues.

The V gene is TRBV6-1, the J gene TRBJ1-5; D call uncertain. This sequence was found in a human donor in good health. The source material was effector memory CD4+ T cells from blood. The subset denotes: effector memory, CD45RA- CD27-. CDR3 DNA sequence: TGTGCCAGCAATGTATTCAATAGCAATCAGCCCCAGCATTTT. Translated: CASNVFNSNQPQHF.